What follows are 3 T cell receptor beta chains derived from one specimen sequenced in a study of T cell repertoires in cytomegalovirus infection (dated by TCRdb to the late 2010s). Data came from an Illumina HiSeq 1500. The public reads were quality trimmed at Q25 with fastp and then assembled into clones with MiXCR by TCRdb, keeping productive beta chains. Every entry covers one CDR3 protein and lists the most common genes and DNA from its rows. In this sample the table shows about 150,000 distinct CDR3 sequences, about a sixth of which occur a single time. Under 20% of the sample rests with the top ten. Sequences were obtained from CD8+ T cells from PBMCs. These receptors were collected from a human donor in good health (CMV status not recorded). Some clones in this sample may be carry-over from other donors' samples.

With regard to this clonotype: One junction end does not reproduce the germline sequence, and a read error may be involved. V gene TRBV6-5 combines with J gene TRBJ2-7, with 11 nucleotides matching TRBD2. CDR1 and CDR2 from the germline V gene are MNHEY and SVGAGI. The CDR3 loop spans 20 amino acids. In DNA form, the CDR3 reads TGTGTCAGCAGTTACTCGTCCGTAAGGGGGGAACTAGCGGGAGTTTACGAGCAGTACTTC. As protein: CVSSYSSVRGELAGVYEQYF.

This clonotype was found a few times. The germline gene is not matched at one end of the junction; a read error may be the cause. The DNA for the CDR3 is TGTGCCAGCAGTTCCGTCGGTTCTCGCCGCGACGAGCGGTACTTC. Translated, it gives CASSSVGSRRDERYF. This chain joins TRBV6-2 or TRBV6-3 and TRBJ2-7, with D hard to call. The CDR3 has 15 residues. Germline-derived CDR1 and CDR2 are MNHEY and SVGEGT.

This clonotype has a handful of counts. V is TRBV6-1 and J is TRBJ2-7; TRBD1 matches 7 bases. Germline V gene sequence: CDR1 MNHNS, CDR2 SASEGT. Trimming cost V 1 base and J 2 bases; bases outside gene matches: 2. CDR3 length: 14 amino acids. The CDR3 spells CASSEGTGAYEQYF. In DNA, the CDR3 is TGTGCCAGCAGTGAAGGGACAGGAGCCTACGAGCAGTACTTC.